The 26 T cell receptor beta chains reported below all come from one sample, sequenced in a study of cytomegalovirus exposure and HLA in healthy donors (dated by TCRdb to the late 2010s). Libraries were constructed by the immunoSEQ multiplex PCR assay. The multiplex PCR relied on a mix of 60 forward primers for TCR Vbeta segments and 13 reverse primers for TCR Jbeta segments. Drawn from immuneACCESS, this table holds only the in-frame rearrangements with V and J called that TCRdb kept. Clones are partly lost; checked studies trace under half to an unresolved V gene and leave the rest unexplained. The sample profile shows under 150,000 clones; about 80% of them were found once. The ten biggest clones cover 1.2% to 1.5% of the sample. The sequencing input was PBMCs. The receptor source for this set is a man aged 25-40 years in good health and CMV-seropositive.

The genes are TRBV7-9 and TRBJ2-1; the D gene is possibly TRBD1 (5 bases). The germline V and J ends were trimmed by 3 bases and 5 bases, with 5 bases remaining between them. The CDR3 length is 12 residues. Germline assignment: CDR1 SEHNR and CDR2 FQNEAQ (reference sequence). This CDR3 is CASSLDNNEQFF. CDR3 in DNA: TGTGCCAGCAGCTTGGACAACAATGAGCAGTTCTTC.

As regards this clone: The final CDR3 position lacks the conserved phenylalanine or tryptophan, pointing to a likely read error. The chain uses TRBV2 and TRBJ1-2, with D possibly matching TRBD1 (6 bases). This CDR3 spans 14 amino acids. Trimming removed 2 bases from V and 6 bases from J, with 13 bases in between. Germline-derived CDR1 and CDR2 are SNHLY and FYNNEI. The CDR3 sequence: CASSERTDSHGYTL. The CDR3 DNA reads TGTGCCAGCAGTGAAAGGACGGACAGCCATGGCTACACCCTC.

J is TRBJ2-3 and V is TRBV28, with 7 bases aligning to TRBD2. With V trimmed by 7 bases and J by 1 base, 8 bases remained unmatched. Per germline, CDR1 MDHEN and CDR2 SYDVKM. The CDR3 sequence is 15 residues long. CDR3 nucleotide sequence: TGTGCCAGCATCGCAGCGGGGATTCGCACAGATACGCAGTATTTT. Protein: CASIAAGIRTDTQYF.

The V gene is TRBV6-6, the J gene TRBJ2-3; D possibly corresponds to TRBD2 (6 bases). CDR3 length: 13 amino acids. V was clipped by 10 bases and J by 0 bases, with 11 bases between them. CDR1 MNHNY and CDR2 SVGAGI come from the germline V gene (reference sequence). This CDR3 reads CATRGRSTDTQYF. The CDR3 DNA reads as TGTGCCACCCGGGGGAGAAGCACAGATACGCAGTATTTT.

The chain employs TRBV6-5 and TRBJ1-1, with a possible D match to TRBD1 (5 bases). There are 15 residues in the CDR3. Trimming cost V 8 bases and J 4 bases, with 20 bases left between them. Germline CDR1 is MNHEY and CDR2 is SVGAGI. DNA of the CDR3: TGTGCCAGCGTAAACCCGCTAATAAGGGGCACTGAAGCTTTCTTT. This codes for CASVNPLIRGTEAFF.

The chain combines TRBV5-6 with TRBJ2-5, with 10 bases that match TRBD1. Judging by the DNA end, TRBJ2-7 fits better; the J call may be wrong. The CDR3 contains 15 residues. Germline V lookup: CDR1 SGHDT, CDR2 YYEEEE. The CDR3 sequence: CASSPKTGGGYEQYF. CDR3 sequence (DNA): TGTGCCAGCAGCCCGAAGACAGGGGGCGGCTACGAGCAGTACTTC.

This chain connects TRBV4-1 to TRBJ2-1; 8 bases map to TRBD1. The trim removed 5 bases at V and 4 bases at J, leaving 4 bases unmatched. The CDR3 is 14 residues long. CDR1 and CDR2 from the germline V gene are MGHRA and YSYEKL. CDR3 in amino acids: CASSAGGSYNEQFF. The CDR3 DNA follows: TGCGCCAGCAGCGCAGGGGGCTCGTACAATGAGCAGTTCTTC.

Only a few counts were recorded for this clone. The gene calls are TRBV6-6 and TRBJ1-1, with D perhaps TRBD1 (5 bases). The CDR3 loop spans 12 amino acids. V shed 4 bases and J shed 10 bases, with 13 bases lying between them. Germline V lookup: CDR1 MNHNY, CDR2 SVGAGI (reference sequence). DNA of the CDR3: TGTGCCAGCAGTTCCCAGGGCGATGGAGCTTTCTTT. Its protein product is CASSSQGDGAFF.

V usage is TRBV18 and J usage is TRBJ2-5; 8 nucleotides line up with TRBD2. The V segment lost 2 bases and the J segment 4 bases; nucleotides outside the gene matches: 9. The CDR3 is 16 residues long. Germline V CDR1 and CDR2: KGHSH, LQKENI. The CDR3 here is CASSPFESGGGETQYF. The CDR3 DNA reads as TGTGCCAGCTCACCATTCGAGAGCGGGGGCGGAGAGACCCAGTACTTC.

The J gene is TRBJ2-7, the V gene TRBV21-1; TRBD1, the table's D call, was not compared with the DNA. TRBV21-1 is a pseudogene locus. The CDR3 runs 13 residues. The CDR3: CASSFRVGAEQYF. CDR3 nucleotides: TGTGCCAGCAGCTTTCGGGTGGGGGCCGAGCAGTACTTC.

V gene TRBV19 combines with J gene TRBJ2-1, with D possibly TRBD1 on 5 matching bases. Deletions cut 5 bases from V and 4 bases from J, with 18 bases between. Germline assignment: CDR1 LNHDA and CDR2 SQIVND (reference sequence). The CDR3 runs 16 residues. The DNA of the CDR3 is TGTGCCAGTAGTCCCCGACAGACGACAAATTACAATGAGCAGTTCTTC. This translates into CASSPRQTTNYNEQFF.

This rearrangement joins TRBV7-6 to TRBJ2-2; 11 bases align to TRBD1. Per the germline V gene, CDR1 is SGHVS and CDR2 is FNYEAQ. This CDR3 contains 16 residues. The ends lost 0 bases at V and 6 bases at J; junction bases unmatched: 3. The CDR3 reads CASSLAGQGAAGELFF. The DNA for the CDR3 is TGTGCCAGCAGCTTAGCCGGACAGGGGGCGGCCGGGGAGCTGTTTTTT.

In nucleotides, the CDR3 is TGTGCCACCAGCAGAGATAGATCCCGGGGTGAGCAGTTCTTC. Translation gives CATSRDRSRGEQFF. The chain has TRBV15 and TRBJ2-1; D might be TRBD2 (5 bases). Trimming stripped 0 bases from V and 9 bases from J, with 12 bases between. The germline CDR1 and CDR2 sequences are LNHNV and YYDKDF (reference sequence). The CDR3 contains 14 residues. The full variable domain, in which reference TRBV15 and TRBJ2-1 provide the parts outside the CDR3, is DAMVIQNPRYQVTQFGKPVTLSCSQTLNHNVMYWYQQKSSQAPKLLFHYYDKDFNNEADTPDNFQSRRPNTSFCFLDIRSPGLGDTAMYLCATSRDRSRGEQFFGPGTRLTVL.

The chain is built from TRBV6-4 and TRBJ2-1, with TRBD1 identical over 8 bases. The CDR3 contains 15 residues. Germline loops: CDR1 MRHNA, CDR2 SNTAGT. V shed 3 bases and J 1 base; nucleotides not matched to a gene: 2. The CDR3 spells CASSERQGSYNEQFF. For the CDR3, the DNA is TGTGCCAGCAGTGAAAGACAGGGGTCCTACAATGAGCAGTTCTTC.

CDR3 sequence reads: CASSEGSNEKLFF. Here the CDR3 DNA reads TGTGCCAGCAGTGAGGGGAGTAATGAAAAACTGTTTTTT. The J gene is TRBJ1-4, the V gene TRBV2; D ambiguous. The length of the CDR3 is 13 residues. V lost 3 bases, J lost 4 bases, and 6 bases lay in between. Germline V CDR1 and CDR2: SNHLY, FYNNEI.

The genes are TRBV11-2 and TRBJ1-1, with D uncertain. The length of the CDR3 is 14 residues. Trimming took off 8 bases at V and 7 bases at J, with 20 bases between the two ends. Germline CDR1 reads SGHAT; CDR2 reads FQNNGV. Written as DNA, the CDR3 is TGTGCCAGCTTCCCCTTTTCGGGGAGAGGTGAAGCTTTCTTT. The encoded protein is CASFPFSGRGEAFF.

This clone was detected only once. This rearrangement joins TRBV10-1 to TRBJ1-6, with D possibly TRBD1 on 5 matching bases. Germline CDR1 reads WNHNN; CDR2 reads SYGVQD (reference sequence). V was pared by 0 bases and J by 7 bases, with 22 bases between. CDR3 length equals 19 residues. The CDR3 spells CASSESSHLKGLGNSPLHF. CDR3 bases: TGCGCCAGCAGTGAGTCGAGTCATTTGAAGGGGCTGGGCAATTCACCCCTCCACTTT.

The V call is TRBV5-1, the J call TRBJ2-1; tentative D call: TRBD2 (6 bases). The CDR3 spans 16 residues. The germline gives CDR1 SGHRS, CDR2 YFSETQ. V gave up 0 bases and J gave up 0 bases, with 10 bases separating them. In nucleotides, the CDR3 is TGCGCCAGCAGCTTGGTTTGGCGGGGCTCCTACAATGAGCAGTTCTTC. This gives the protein CASSLVWRGSYNEQFF.

This CDR3 is CASSLDSQNTEAFF. The CDR3 DNA sequence: TGTGCCAGCAGCTTAGATAGTCAGAACACTGAAGCTTTCTTT. The chain has TRBV11-3 and TRBJ1-1; no definite D call. The germline V gene encodes CDR1 SGHNT and CDR2 YENEEA. V shed 0 bases and J shed 1 base, with 6 bases lying between them. This CDR3 has 14 amino acids.

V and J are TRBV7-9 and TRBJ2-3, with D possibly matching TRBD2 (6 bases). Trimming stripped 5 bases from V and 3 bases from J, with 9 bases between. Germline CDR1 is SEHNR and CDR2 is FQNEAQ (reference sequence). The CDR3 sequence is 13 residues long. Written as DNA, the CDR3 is TGTGCCAGCAGCGCCGGAGGGACAGATACGCAGTATTTT. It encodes CASSAGGTDTQYF. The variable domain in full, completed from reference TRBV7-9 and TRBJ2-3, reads DTGVSQNPRHKITKRGQNVTFRCDPISEHNRLYWYRQTLGQGPEFLTYFQNEAQLEKSRLLSDRFSAERPKGSFSTLEIQRTEQGDSAMYLCASSAGGTDTQYFGPGTRLTVL.

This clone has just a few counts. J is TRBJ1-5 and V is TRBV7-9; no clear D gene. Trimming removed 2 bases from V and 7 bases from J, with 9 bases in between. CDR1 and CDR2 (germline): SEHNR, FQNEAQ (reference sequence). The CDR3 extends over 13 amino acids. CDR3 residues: CASSLSHGQPQHF. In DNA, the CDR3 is TGTGCCAGCAGCTTATCGCATGGCCAGCCCCAGCATTTT.

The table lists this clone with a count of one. DNA of the CDR3: TGTGCCAGCAGCTCCAGACAGGGGGCGCGGGAAAAACTGTTTTTT. This codes for CASSSRQGAREKLFF. The chain carries TRBV7-9 and TRBJ1-4, with 10 bases fitting TRBD1. CDR1 is SEHNR and CDR2 is FQNEAQ in the germline V gene (reference sequence). V was clipped by 4 bases and J by 8 bases; unmatched bases: 7. CDR3 length equals 15 residues.

CDR3 sequence: CASSQGTSRSNEQFF. CDR3 nucleotides: TGTGCCAGCAGCCAAGGGACTAGTCGATCCAATGAGCAGTTCTTC. The chain recombines TRBV4-2 with TRBJ2-1, with 7 bases lining up with TRBD2. The germline V gene has CDR1 LGHNA and CDR2 YNFKEQ. The V and J ends lost 1 base and 6 bases, in that order; junction bases with no gene match: 6. The CDR3 has 15 residues.

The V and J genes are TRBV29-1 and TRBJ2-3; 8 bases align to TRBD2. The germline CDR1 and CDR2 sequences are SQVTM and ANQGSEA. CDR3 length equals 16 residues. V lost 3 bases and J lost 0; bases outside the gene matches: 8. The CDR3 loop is CSVELVLAGSTDTQYF. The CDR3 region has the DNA TGCAGCGTTGAGTTGGTTCTAGCGGGTAGCACAGATACGCAGTATTTT.

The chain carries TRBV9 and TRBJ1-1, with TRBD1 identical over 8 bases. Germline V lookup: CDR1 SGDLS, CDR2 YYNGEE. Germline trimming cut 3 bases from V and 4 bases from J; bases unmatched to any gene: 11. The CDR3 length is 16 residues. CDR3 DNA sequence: TGTGCCAGCAGCGCGGGGACGACAGGGGCGGGCACTGAAGCTTTCTTT. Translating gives CASSAGTTGAGTEAFF. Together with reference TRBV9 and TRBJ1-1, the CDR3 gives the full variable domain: DSGVTQTPKHLITATGQRVTLRCSPRSGDLSVYWYQQSLDQGLQFLIQYYNGEERAKGNILERFSAQQFPDLHSELNLSSLELGDSALYFCASSAGTTGAGTEAFFGQGTRLTVV.

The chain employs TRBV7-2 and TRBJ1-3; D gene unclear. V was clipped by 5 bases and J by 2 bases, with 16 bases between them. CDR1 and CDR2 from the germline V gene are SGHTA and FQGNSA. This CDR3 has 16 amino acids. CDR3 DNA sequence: TGTGCCAGCAGCCCAAGTCCGGTAGGAGCTGGAAACACCATATATTTT. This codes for CASSPSPVGAGNTIYF.